The clone carrying this TCR beta chain has only a few counts. The sample originates from a study of T-cell reconstitution after alpha-beta-depleted transplantation in children. Preparing the TCRbeta library involved the use of unique molecular identifiers. TCRdb ran MiXCR on the PCR reads and lists one entry per CDR3 protein. The sample has 400,000 to 500,000 distinct CDR3 sequences; 11% are singletons. The receptor was isolated from a human donor who donated a stem cell graft to a child with acute myeloid leukemia. This sample comprised PBMCs from the stem cell graft donor, obtained from the stem cell graft.

Here the CDR3 reads CASSPVDRGRDTQYF. The CDR3 nucleotides are TGTGCCAGCAGCCCCGTTGACAGGGGGCGAGATACGCAGTATTTT. V is TRBV12-3 or TRBV12-4 and J is TRBJ2-3, with 10 bases matching TRBD1. Trimming cost V 6 bases and J 5 bases; bases outside gene matches: 8. The CDR3 is 15 amino acids.